This section outlines one T cell receptor beta chain sequence together with its context. The entry originates in a study of blood T cell repertoires in COVID-19. Study overall: The samples span acute and convalescent COVID-19 from the United States, Italy and Spain.

The ends were cut back, 2 bases at V and 7 bases at J, with 8 bases in the middle. Looked up from germline, CDR1 is LNHDA and CDR2 is SQIVND (reference sequence). The CDR3 is 12 residues long. The repertoire was sequenced with immunoSEQ multiplex PCR; TCRdb's copy has only in-frame clones and lacks some. The profile shows 150,000 to 200,000 clones, 70% to 90% of them singletons. Recruitment covered about two dozen US areas and drew participants whose ages spanned roughly 18 to 100 years. Each participant's cohort was designated according to participant-reported clinical history. The source material was PBMCs or T cells enriched from blood (not recorded which). The source is a woman between 18 and 30 years old who had recovered from COVID-19. The chain couples TRBV19 to TRBJ1-1; maybe TRBD1 (5 bases). CDR3 region: CASSIQGGEAFF. The CDR3 DNA is TGTGCCAGTAGTATACAGGGAGGTGAAGCTTTCTTT.